The clone carrying this T cell receptor beta chain was detected only once. Its antigen remains unidentified. Germline V gene lookup returns CDR1 SGHVS and CDR2 FQNEAQ. The CDR3 has 17 residues. V lost 4 bases and J lost 0, with 19 bases in between. Using immunoSEQ multiplex PCR, the repertoire was profiled, and TCRdb retains in-frame clones only, with some absent. This table has about 130,000 clones, 75% to 90% appearing once. Time point defined: blood 2 weeks post-SBRT. Documented treatment: 15 Gy SBRT to primary tumor, nephrectomy 4 weeks later. After SBRT, blood was collected at 2 and 4 weeks, plus baseline. The tumor was a clear cell renal cell carcinoma. The data are from a study of radiation and T cells in renal cell carcinoma. Broader study findings: From baseline, blood top tumor clonotypes peaked at 2 weeks post-radiation.

The TCR was taken from a woman aged 55-70 years with renal cell carcinoma. The gene calls are TRBV7-8 and TRBJ2-7, with D tentatively TRBD1 (7 bases). Sequences were derived from blood, sampled from a patient whose treatment included radiotherapy and nephrectomy. Here the CDR3 reads CASSSNRGGRVSYEQYF. CDR3 bases: TGTGCCAGCAGCTCCAACAGGGGAGGTAGGGTCTCCTACGAGCAGTACTTC.